This TCR beta chain came from a study of shared clonotypes between healthy human individuals. With regard to this clone: Its antigen is still unknown.

The authors loaded about 200 ng DNA, 30,000 to 35,000 T cell genomes, into sorted-subset replicate PCRs. Sequencing was performed with immunoSEQ multiplex PCR; in TCRdb, only in-frame clones are kept and a portion is missing. The sample includes around 600,000 clones, approximately 95% of them seen just once. This CDR3 region has 13 residues. Germline trimming cut 7 bases from V and 1 base from J; bases unmatched to any gene: 4. From germline, CDR1 is GTSNPN and CDR2 SVGIG (reference sequence). Study conclusions and caveats: Rarefaction revealed incomplete sorted-subset sequencing despite large depth. Among the subsets, naive ones generally showed larger estimated richness than memory ones. Against clonotypes common to all four donors, non-shared ones had lower generation probabilities.

Terminally differentiated effector memory CD45RA+ cells were excluded by CCR7 positive selection of CD45RO-negative cells. V usage is TRBV30 and J usage is TRBJ1-1; 9 bases match TRBD1. The receptor was isolated from a woman between 25 and 40 years old in good health. Source material: naive CD8+ T cells sorted from blood. CDR3 in amino acids: CASTGGPNTEAFF. In nucleotides, the CDR3 is TGTGCCTCAACAGGGGGCCCGAACACTGAAGCTTTCTTT.